The 27 T cell receptor beta chains reported below all come from one sample, sequenced in a study of T cells after yellow fever vaccination. TCRdb re-called the 5' RACE reads with MiXCR, one entry per CDR3 protein. Of 300,000 or so distinct CDR3 sequences in the sample, 10% to 15% were seen once. This material consisted of CD4+ T cells sorted from PBMCs, taken 45 days after the yellow fever booster vaccination. The receptors shown here come from a man between 25 and 39 years old who received the YFV17D yellow fever vaccine.

This rearrangement joins TRBV28 to TRBJ2-1; weak D call: TRBD1 (5 bases). There are 16 residues in the CDR3. The ends were cut back, 4 bases at V and 0 bases at J, with 13 bases in the middle. Germline CDR1 and CDR2: MDHEN and SYDVKM. Written as DNA, the CDR3 is TGTGCCAGCAGTTCGGCACAGGCAAGCTCCTACAATGAGCAGTTCTTC. Protein sequence: CASSSAQASSYNEQFF.

This clonotype was detected a few times. The gene calls are TRBV11-2 and TRBJ2-1; D may correspond to TRBD1 or TRBD2 (5 bases each). Germline-derived CDR1 and CDR2 are SGHAT and FQNNGV. This CDR3 comprises 15 residues. V gave up 7 bases and J gave up 8 bases, with 21 bases separating them. The CDR3 bases are TGTGCCAGCACCCCGCCCCGGGGCCTCGTCTATGAGCAGTTCTTC. Its protein product is CASTPPRGLVYEQFF.

This clonotype was picked up many times. The V call is TRBV12-3 or TRBV12-4, the J call TRBJ2-7, with a tentative D call TRBD1 (6 bases). Between the trimmed V and J ends, which lost 6 bases and 3 bases, there was a span of 9 bases. The CDR3 runs 12 residues. CDR3 DNA sequence: TGTGCCAGCAGGCCGGACAGCTACGAGCAGTACTTC. Its translation: CASRPDSYEQYF.

Only a few counts were recorded for this clonotype. The chain is built from TRBV5-1 and TRBJ2-2; D is unresolved. This CDR3 region has 13 residues. The germline gives CDR1 SGHRS, CDR2 YFSETQ. The V gene lost 4 bases and the J gene lost 0 bases, with 4 bases spanning the gap. CDR3 protein: CASSVPNTGELFF. The CDR3 bases are TGCGCCAGCAGCGTACCGAACACCGGGGAGCTGTTTTTT.

This clonotype has at least ten counts. The chain uses TRBV10-3 and TRBJ2-7, with a possible D match to TRBD1 (5 bases). The CDR3 extends over 12 amino acids. V was shortened by 3 bases and J by 4 bases, with 7 bases between the two germline ends. Germline V gene data show CDR1 as ENHRY and CDR2 as SYGVKD. The CDR3 protein is CAISDREYEQYF. DNA for the CDR3: TGTGCCATCAGTGACAGGGAATACGAGCAGTACTTC.

The chain couples TRBV29-1 to TRBJ1-1, with D tentatively TRBD1 (6 bases). This CDR3 has 13 residues. Germline CDR1 SQVTM, CDR2 ANQGSEA. The V gene lost 7 bases and the J gene lost 3 bases, with 15 bases spanning the gap. The CDR3: CSGLQGLHTEAFF. The CDR3 DNA follows: TGCAGCGGCCTTCAGGGGCTCCACACTGAAGCTTTCTTT.

The CDR3: CASRESVSGNTIYF. The DNA for the CDR3 is TGCGCCAGCAGGGAGAGTGTCTCTGGAAACACCATATATTTT. J is TRBJ1-3 and V is TRBV5-1, with unresolved D. The CDR3 covers 14 residues. Germline CDR1 is SGHRS and CDR2 is YFSETQ. Trimming removed 5 bases at V and 0 bases at J, with 9 bases between.

The rearrangement uses TRBV12-3 or TRBV12-4 and TRBJ2-7; D tentatively fits TRBD1 or TRBD2 (5 bases each). The V and J ends lost 6 bases and 6 bases respectively, with 15 bases between them. The CDR3 has 13 residues. The CDR3 loop reads CASSLGERGEQYF. CDR3 nucleotides: TGTGCCAGCAGCCTAGGGGAGAGGGGCGAGCAGTACTTC.

In DNA form, the CDR3 reads TGCAGCGTGCAACAGGGGGAAGAGACCCAGTACTTC. It encodes CSVQQGEETQYF. The chain uses TRBV29-1 and TRBJ2-5; TRBD1 matches at 8 bases. The CDR3 has 12 residues. J gave up 3 bases and V 6 bases, and 3 bases lay outside the gene matches. CDR1 is SQVTM and CDR2 is ANQGSEA in the germline V gene.

The chain carries TRBV20-1 and TRBJ2-5, with 7 positions matching TRBD2. J lost 6 bases, V lost 0 bases, and 7 bases had no gene match. Germline V gene data show CDR1 as DFQATT and CDR2 as SNEGSKA (reference sequence). The CDR3 sequence is 14 residues long. DNA of the CDR3: TGCAGTGCTAGAGATCAATCGGGGGGTCAGACCCAGTACTTC. Its protein is CSARDQSGGQTQYF.

Comments on this clonotype: A much larger clone is a single base away; this may be a read error. The chain recombines TRBV12-3 or TRBV12-4 with TRBJ2-5, with D uncertain. This CDR3 comprises 13 residues. V lost 4 bases and J lost 5, with 11 bases in between. The CDR3 is CASSSPARETQYF. CDR3 DNA sequence: TGTGCCAGCAGTTCGCCAGCGCGCGAGACCCAGTACTTC.

This chain uses TRBV6-5 with TRBJ2-7; 13 bases match TRBD2. The V segment lost 2 bases and the J segment 4 bases; nucleotides outside the gene matches: 11. The CDR3 is made up of 18 amino acids. Germline lookup yields CDR1 MNHEY and CDR2 SVGAGI. The DNA for the CDR3 is TGTGCCAGCAGTTACCAATCCACCGGGACTAGCGGGATTTACGAGCAGTACTTC. Amino acid sequence: CASSYQSTGTSGIYEQYF.

This clonotype came up a few times. The chain recombines TRBV7-8 with TRBJ2-3, with D perhaps matching TRBD2 (6 bases). The V and J ends lost 5 bases and 7 bases respectively, with 22 bases between them. The CDR3 contains 16 residues. Germline V CDR1 and CDR2: SGHVS, FQNEAQ. CDR3 in amino acids: CASSQGRRAGIYTQYF. CDR3 nucleotide sequence: TGTGCCAGCAGCCAAGGACGGAGGGCCGGGATATATACGCAGTATTTT.

This clonotype was seen only a few times. The gene calls are TRBV9 and TRBJ1-2, with a weak D call TRBD1 (6 bases). V was pared by 3 bases and J by 7 bases, with 22 bases between. Germline CDR1 is SGDLS and CDR2 is YYNGEE. The CDR3 spans 16 residues. The CDR3 DNA is TGTGCCAGCAGCGCCTTAGAAGTGGGGGGCGCATCTGGCTACACCTTC. Its protein product is CASSALEVGGASGYTF.

This clonotype was seen a handful of times. The chain carries TRBV7-2 and TRBJ2-1, with D possibly matching TRBD2 (6 bases). The CDR3 is 15 residues long. The V gene lost 7 bases and the J gene lost 7 bases, with 20 bases spanning the gap. Per the germline V gene, CDR1 is SGHTA and CDR2 is FQGNSA. For the CDR3, the DNA is TGTGCCAGCAATGCTCCGGGACTCGGAGCAAATGAGCAGTTCTTC. Translating it yields CASNAPGLGANEQFF.

The chain combines TRBV20-1 with TRBJ2-5, with 9 positions matching TRBD2. The V gene's germline CDR1 is DFQATT and CDR2 SNEGSKA (reference sequence). V shed 1 base and J 0 bases; nucleotides not matched to a gene: 3. This CDR3 contains 15 residues. The CDR3 DNA reads as TGCAGTGCTAGAGCTTCTAGCGGGAACCAAGAGACCCAGTACTTC. Translation: CSARASSGNQETQYF.

This clonotype was seen more than once but under ten times. J is TRBJ1-3 and V is TRBV6-1, with TRBD1 as a possible D gene (6 bases). Deletions cut 7 bases from V and 4 bases from J, with 17 bases between. Germline lookup yields CDR1 MNHNS and CDR2 SASEGT. The CDR3 sequence is 15 residues long. The CDR3 is CASKGTLNTGNTIYF. DNA of the CDR3: TGTGCCAGCAAAGGGACACTAAACACGGGAAACACCATATATTTT.

The J gene is TRBJ1-2, the V gene TRBV20-1, with 7 positions matching TRBD1. Germline V gene lookup returns CDR1 DFQATT and CDR2 SNEGSKA (reference sequence). This CDR3 comprises 15 residues. The trim removed 1 base at V and 7 bases at J, leaving 12 bases unmatched. The CDR3 protein is CSARAPGQSVGGYTF. The CDR3 nucleotides read TGCAGTGCTAGAGCTCCGGGACAGAGTGTCGGTGGCTACACCTTC.

The chain recombines TRBV6-2 or TRBV6-3 with TRBJ2-7, with D tentatively TRBD1 or TRBD2 (5 bases each). The CDR3 extends over 12 amino acids. V was clipped by 10 bases and J by 1 base, with 11 bases between them. Germline lookup yields CDR1 MNHEY and CDR2 SVGEGT. The CDR3 DNA reads as TGTGCCACCAACTGGGGGTCCTACGAGCAGTACTTC. Translation gives CATNWGSYEQYF.

The chain employs TRBV7-3 and TRBJ2-2, with D tentatively TRBD2 (7 bases). Trimming stripped 5 bases from V and 5 bases from J, with 18 bases between. CDR3 length: 16 amino acids. CDR1 and CDR2 (germline): SGHTA, FQGTGA. In nucleotides, the CDR3 is TGTGCCAGCAGCCGAACCGCGGGGGCGAGGACCGGGGAGCTGTTTTTT. Its translation is CASSRTAGARTGELFF.

The CDR3 loop is CAAQRGYDTEAFF. The CDR3 bases are TGTGCCGCCCAACGGGGGTACGACACTGAAGCTTTCTTT. The chain joins TRBV19 to TRBJ1-1; possibly TRBD1 for D (5 bases). Trimming cost V 11 bases and J 3 bases, with 16 bases left between them. Germline V gene lookup returns CDR1 LNHDA and CDR2 SQIVND (reference sequence). This CDR3 has 13 residues. Complete variable domain (other parts from reference TRBV19 and TRBJ1-1): DGGITQSPKYLFRKEGQNVTLSCEQNLNHDAMYWYRQDPGQGLRLIYYSQIVNDFQKGDIAEGYSVSREKKESFPLTVTSAQKNPTAFYLCAAQRGYDTEAFFGQGTRLTVV.

This clonotype was seen only a few times. The chain joins TRBV7-2 to TRBJ2-7; D might be TRBD1 (6 bases). This CDR3 has 14 amino acids. Germline lookup yields CDR1 SGHTA and CDR2 FQGNSA. The V and J ends lost 3 bases and 0 bases respectively, with 9 bases between them. Here the CDR3 reads CASSLGHSSYEQYF. Written as DNA, the CDR3 is TGTGCCAGCAGCTTGGGACACTCCTCCTACGAGCAGTACTTC.

This clonotype was observed a few times. The V gene is TRBV5-6, the J gene TRBJ1-2; D might be TRBD1 (6 bases). The germline V gene encodes CDR1 SGHDT and CDR2 YYEEEE. V was shortened by 4 bases and J by 6 bases, with 22 bases between the two germline ends. The CDR3 has 16 amino acids. The CDR3 DNA reads TGTGCCAGCAGCCCAATATGGGGGGCGCAGGATCATGGCTACACCTTC. Its protein is CASSPIWGAQDHGYTF.

This clonotype has a handful of counts. CDR3 sequence (DNA): TGTGCCAGCAGCTTAGACGGATGGAACACCGGGGAGCTGTTTTTT. Encoded protein: CASSLDGWNTGELFF. J is TRBJ2-2 and V is TRBV11-2; D call uncertain. Germline CDR1 and CDR2: SGHAT and FQNNGV. The CDR3 loop spans 15 amino acids. V lost 0 bases and J 1 base, leaving 6 bases between the germline ends.

This chain links TRBV12-3 or TRBV12-4 with TRBJ2-5; D unclear. This CDR3 spans 11 amino acids. Between the trimmed V and J ends, which lost 7 bases and 5 bases, there was a span of 8 bases. The CDR3 coding sequence is TGTGCCAGCAAAGTGGATGAGACCCAGTACTTC. Encoded protein: CASKVDETQYF.

This clonotype has more than one count but fewer than ten. The CDR3 sequence: CASSFRQGFYEQYF. DNA for the CDR3: TGTGCCAGCAGTTTTCGGCAGGGCTTCTACGAGCAGTACTTC. The chain links TRBV12-3 or TRBV12-4 to TRBJ2-7, with D perhaps TRBD1 (5 bases). With 3 bases removed from V and 3 bases from J, the gap between germline ends came to 12 bases. The CDR3 loop spans 14 amino acids.

In its sample, this clonotype was seen many times. The CDR3 loop reads CASTRTDTQYF. The CDR3 DNA is TGTGCCAGCACCCGCACAGATACGCAGTATTTT. This chain links TRBV12-3 or TRBV12-4 with TRBJ2-3; D is unclear. The CDR3 contains 11 residues. V gave up 7 bases and J gave up 1 base, with 3 bases separating them.